This T cell receptor (beta chain) was documented in a study of post-analysis software for immune sequencing data. Findings of the study overall: There were about 5 TRBV segments more frequent in patients than controls, and TRBV5-6, TRBV5-1 and TRBV20-1 were among them. Strong co-clustering by F measure linked samples that shared a preparation batch. The study found significantly lower normalized Chao1 diversity in multiple sclerosis patients than in controls.

In regard to this clonotype: Its antigen is unknown.

Trimming left V 3 bases short and J 1 base short, with 9 bases between. Germline V lookup: CDR1 DFQATT, CDR2 SNEGSKA (reference sequence). The CDR3 sequence is 13 residues long. TCR beta cDNA libraries included unique molecular identifiers. From approximately 0.95 to 9.8 million T cells, hundreds of thousands of cDNA molecules were obtained. TCRdb redid the calling of the PCR reads with MiXCR, one entry per CDR3 protein. The profile shows hundreds of thousands of distinct CDR3 sequences, roughly 29% of them singletons. Sequencing was carried out using blood. The receptor was derived from a girl aged 10-17 years with multiple sclerosis. The chain employs TRBV20-1 and TRBJ2-5; D gene unclear. CDR3 residues: CSARGTAQETQYF. The CDR3 DNA follows: TGCAGTGCTAGGGGAACAGCCCAAGAGACCCAGTACTTC.